These 31 T cell receptor beta chains were sequenced from one sample in a study of OX40 agonist ivuxolimab in advanced cancers. Only in-frame clones appear in the TCRdb table, and some are missing; sequencing was by immunoSEQ multiplex PCR. Of about 62,000 clones listed, approximately 92% are singletons. The specimen was CD4+ or CD8+ T cells sorted from blood, collected in a trial of the OX40 agonist ivuxolimab. The receptors were sampled from an adult with an advanced solid tumor such as melanoma, head and neck, liver or kidney cancer.

This clone was recorded only once. V gene TRBV5-4 combines with J gene TRBJ2-5, with a possible D match to TRBD1 (6 bases). Per the germline V gene, CDR1 is SGHNT and CDR2 is YYREEE (reference sequence). The CDR3 has 12 residues. Trimming shortened V by 8 bases and J by 1 base, and 9 bases separated the two germline ends. As DNA, the CDR3 is TGTGCCAGTCAACAGGGCCAAGAGACCCAGTACTTC. This gives the protein CASQQGQETQYF.

This rearrangement joins TRBV5-4 to TRBJ2-3; perhaps TRBD1 as D (6 bases). The V and J ends lost 10 bases and 1 base respectively, with 10 bases between them. This CDR3 comprises 12 residues. Per the germline V gene, CDR1 is SGHNT and CDR2 is YYREEE (reference sequence). CDR3 DNA: TGTGCCGGCCGACAGGGCACAGATACGCAGTATTTT. This codes for CAGRQGTDTQYF.

This chain links TRBV6-1 with TRBJ2-4; a weak D match, TRBD2 (5 bases). The V gene lost 0 bases and the J gene lost 3 bases, with 9 bases spanning the gap. The CDR3 has 15 residues. Germline V lookup: CDR1 MNHNS, CDR2 SASEGT. CDR3 amino acids: CASSEALSGKNIQYF. The CDR3 DNA follows: TGTGCCAGCAGTGAAGCTCTGAGCGGCAAAAACATTCAGTACTTC.

V is TRBV5-6 and J is TRBJ2-5, with TRBD1 matching 10 bases. CDR1 is SGHDT and CDR2 is YYEEEE in the germline V gene. V trimming: 4 bases; J trimming: 5 bases; junction bases outside the gene matches: 5. This CDR3 region has 14 residues. In DNA, the CDR3 is TGTGCCAGCAGCCTGACAGGGGGCGGGGAGACCCAGTACTTC. Translating gives CASSLTGGGETQYF.

This chain connects TRBV19 to TRBJ1-2; 7 positions match TRBD1. V was pared by 1 base and J by 2 bases, with 7 bases of the junction left unmatched. The CDR3 loop spans 16 amino acids. Germline V gives CDR1 LNHDA, CDR2 SQIVND (reference sequence). The CDR3 DNA follows: TGTGCCAGTAGTATAGGATCGACAGGGTACAACTATGGCTACACCTTC. This sequence encodes CASSIGSTGYNYGYTF.

The chain uses TRBV25-1 and TRBJ1-2; D unclear. CDR1 is MGHDK and CDR2 is SYGVNS in the germline V gene. This CDR3 has 13 amino acids. Between the trimmed V and J ends, which lost 1 base and 8 bases, there was a span of 11 bases. The CDR3 DNA sequence: TGTGCCAGCAGTGAATCCCCCCATGGCGGCTACACCTTC. Protein: CASSESPHGGYTF.

The rearrangement uses TRBV19 and TRBJ2-7, with TRBD2 matching 8 bases. Trimming removed 6 bases from V and 3 bases from J; junction bases left unmatched: 13. There are 16 residues in the CDR3. Germline CDR1 LNHDA, CDR2 SQIVND (reference sequence). This chain's CDR3 is CASRPGLGDGRYEQYF. As DNA, the CDR3 is TGTGCCAGTAGACCGGGACTAGGGGATGGGCGCTACGAGCAGTACTTC.

The chain is built from TRBV27 and TRBJ1-2; D remains unclear. Germline CDR1 reads MNHEY; CDR2 reads SMNVEV (reference sequence). V shed 4 bases and J shed 5 bases, with 11 bases lying between them. This CDR3 is 13 amino acids long. Here the CDR3 reads CASSSYRYYGYTF. The CDR3 region has the DNA TGTGCCAGCAGTTCCTACCGCTATTATGGCTACACCTTC.

The chain is built from TRBV27 and TRBJ1-2; the D gene is possibly TRBD1 (6 bases). Trimming pared 5 bases from V and 6 bases from J, leaving 19 bases between. The CDR3 has 15 residues. In germline, CDR1 is MNHEY, CDR2 SMNVEV (reference sequence). The CDR3, as DNA: TGTGCCAGCAGTGTCCCGGGGGCAGGGGCGGATGGCTACACCTTC. It yields the protein CASSVPGAGADGYTF.

This clone was recorded a few times. The chain has TRBV29-1 and TRBJ1-5, with D possibly being TRBD1 (6 bases). Germline V gene lookup returns CDR1 SQVTM and CDR2 ANQGSEA. The CDR3 loop spans 13 amino acids. Trimming pared 5 bases from V and 5 bases from J, leaving 13 bases between. The CDR3 DNA is TGCAGCGTTAGCCCAGGGGCGGATCAGCCCCAGCATTTT. Its translation: CSVSPGADQPQHF. Combining the CDR3 with reference TRBV29-1 and TRBJ1-5 gives the whole variable domain SAVISQKPSRDICQRGTSLTIQCQVDSQVTMMFWYRQQPGQSLTLIATANQGSEATYESGFVIDKFPISRPNLTFSTLTVSNMSPEDSSIYLCSVSPGADQPQHFGDGTRLSIL.

The rearrangement uses TRBV6-1 and TRBJ1-4, with a weak D call TRBD1 (6 bases). CDR3 length: 14 residues. Germline V gene sequence: CDR1 MNHNS, CDR2 SASEGT. V was trimmed by 8 bases and J by 8 bases, leaving 18 bases between them. The CDR3 region has the DNA TGTGCCAGCGTTCAGGCAGGGGAGGGGGAAAAACTGTTTTTT. This translates into CASVQAGEGEKLFF.

The rearrangement joins TRBV16 to TRBJ1-2; TRBD1 matches 8 bases. The CDR3 totals 14 residues. V shed 1 base and J 8 bases; nucleotides not matched to a gene: 6. Germline V lookup: CDR1 KGHSY, CDR2 FQNENV. The CDR3 reads CASSQWMTGEGYTF. The CDR3 DNA reads as TGTGCCAGCAGCCAATGGATGACAGGGGAAGGCTACACCTTC. Full variable domain (outside the CDR3, taken from reference TRBV16 and TRBJ1-2): GEEVAQTPKHLVRGEGQKAKLYCAPIKGHSYVFWYQQVLKNEFKFLISFQNENVFDETGMPKERFSAKCLPNSPCSLEIQATKLEDSAVYFCASSQWMTGEGYTFGSGTRLTVV.

The chain carries TRBV5-4 and TRBJ1-2; D possibly corresponds to TRBD1 (6 bases). This CDR3 is 15 amino acids long. Trimming took 4 bases from V and 4 from J, leaving 17 bases between them. In germline, CDR1 is SGHNT, CDR2 YYREEE (reference sequence). The CDR3 reads CASSGGRSTSYGYTF. The CDR3 region has the DNA TGTGCCAGCAGCGGGGGCAGGTCCACCTCCTATGGCTACACCTTC.

CDR3 loop: CASSFSSGLAGNEQFF. CDR3 sequence (DNA): TGTGCCAGCAGTTTTTCCTCGGGACTAGCGGGAAATGAGCAGTTCTTC. The rearrangement uses TRBV27 and TRBJ2-1, with 13 bases matching TRBD2. This CDR3 has 16 amino acids. V lost 3 bases, J lost 7 bases, and 6 bases stayed unmatched. Germline CDR1 and CDR2: MNHEY and SMNVEV (reference sequence).

The chain couples TRBV2 to TRBJ1-2, with 10 nucleotides matching TRBD1. The V and J ends lost 7 bases and 8 bases, in that order; junction bases with no gene match: 10. The germline V gene has CDR1 SNHLY and CDR2 FYNNEI. The CDR3 extends over 14 amino acids. CDR3: CASNRDRGTEGYTF. Here the CDR3 DNA reads TGTGCCAGCAATAGGGACAGGGGAACAGAGGGCTACACCTTC. Complete variable domain (other parts from reference TRBV2 and TRBJ1-2): EPEVTQTPSHQVTQMGQEVILRCVPISNHLYFYWYRQILGQKVEFLVSFYNNEISEKSEIFDDQFSVERPDGSNFTLKIRSTKLEDSAMYFCASNRDRGTEGYTFGSGTRLTVV.

This clone occurred a few times. The chain employs TRBV7-2 and TRBJ2-7; 10 positions agree with TRBD2. In germline, CDR1 is SGHTA, CDR2 FQGNSA. V shed 4 bases, J shed 0 bases, and the junction held 6 bases outside the gene matches. This CDR3 has 16 amino acids. The CDR3 region is CASSSYGLADSYEQYF. The CDR3 DNA reads as TGTGCCAGCAGCTCTTACGGACTAGCGGACTCCTACGAGCAGTACTTC.

This clone has just one count. This chain connects TRBV6-1 to TRBJ2-7; 11 bases map to TRBD1. The V segment lost 8 bases and the J segment 7 bases; nucleotides outside the gene matches: 10. CDR1 and CDR2 (germline): MNHNS, SASEGT. CDR3 length equals 14 residues. The CDR3 region has the DNA TGTGCCAGCCTCACCGGGACAGGGGGGAGTGAGCAGTACTTC. Translation: CASLTGTGGSEQYF.

V and J are TRBV11-3 and TRBJ2-6; D is ambiguous. Germline CDR1 reads SGHNT; CDR2 reads YENEEA. V was trimmed by 5 bases and J by 0 bases, leaving 8 bases between them. The CDR3 totals 15 residues. The CDR3 sequence: CASSRSVSGANVLTF. The CDR3 DNA is TGTGCCAGCAGCCGGTCCGTCTCTGGGGCCAACGTCCTGACTTTC.

The CDR3 nucleotides are TGTGCCAGCTCACCAGGGACGGGGGCAACTAATGAAAAACTGTTTTTT. As protein: CASSPGTGATNEKLFF. The V and J genes are TRBV18 and TRBJ1-4, with TRBD1 as a possible D gene (5 bases). Trimming pared 2 bases from V and 0 bases from J, leaving 10 bases between. The CDR3 sequence is 16 residues long. Looked up from germline, CDR1 is KGHSH and CDR2 is LQKENI.

V and J are TRBV5-4 and TRBJ2-2; 14 bases match TRBD2. J gave up 5 bases and V 2 bases, and 5 bases lay outside the gene matches. The CDR3 consists of 17 residues. Germline V gene data show CDR1 as SGHNT and CDR2 as YYREEE (reference sequence). The CDR3 DNA reads TGTGCCAGCAGCTTTGGGACTAGCGGGGGTACGACCGGGGAGCTGTTTTTT. This sequence encodes CASSFGTSGGTTGELFF.

Here the CDR3 reads CASSAGTGVEKLFF. The CDR3 DNA reads TGTGCCAGCAGCGCTGGGACAGGGGTTGAAAAACTGTTTTTT. This chain links TRBV11-2 with TRBJ1-4; 10 bases align to TRBD1. After removal of 5 bases from V and 7 bases from J, the junction contained 4 bases not matched to a gene. Looked up from germline, CDR1 is SGHAT and CDR2 is FQNNGV. The CDR3 covers 14 residues.

The chain has TRBV5-1 and TRBJ1-3; 7 nucleotides line up with TRBD1. Losses at the gene ends were 4 bases for V and 0 bases for J; bases not matched to a gene: 10. Germline V lookup: CDR1 SGHRS, CDR2 YFSETQ. The CDR3 contains 17 residues. The CDR3 spells CASSDHPGGLSGNTIYF. The DNA for the CDR3 is TGCGCCAGCAGCGATCACCCAGGGGGGCTCTCTGGAAACACCATATATTTT.

The rearrangement links TRBV5-8 to TRBJ2-4; D is perhaps TRBD2 (7 bases). Germline V lookup: CDR1 SGHTS, CDR2 YDEGEE. CDR3 length: 16 residues. V was clipped by 0 bases and J by 1 base, with 11 bases between them. The CDR3 here is CASSLGEGGAKNIQYF. The CDR3 DNA reads as TGTGCCAGCAGCTTGGGCGAGGGGGGGGCCAAAAACATTCAGTACTTC.

This chain uses TRBV10-3 with TRBJ2-1; 7 bases are shared with TRBD1. The CDR3 contains 15 residues. The germline V gene has CDR1 ENHRY and CDR2 SYGVKD. The junction had 10 bases not matched to a gene; V was cut back by 6 bases and J by 5 bases. The CDR3 region is CAIREAGQGDNEQFF. The CDR3 bases are TGTGCCATCAGGGAAGCCGGTCAGGGGGACAATGAGCAGTTCTTC.

This chain links TRBV10-3 with TRBJ2-7, with D unresolved. This CDR3 is built from 14 residues. In germline, CDR1 is ENHRY, CDR2 SYGVKD. V was trimmed by 3 bases and J by 7 bases, leaving 16 bases between them. The CDR3 region is CAISEQQTAPEQYF. Written as DNA, the CDR3 is TGTGCCATCAGTGAACAACAGACTGCCCCAGAGCAGTACTTC.

This clone has a single count. The rearrangement uses TRBV19 and TRBJ1-1, with D unclear. The CDR3 spans 13 residues. Germline assignment: CDR1 LNHDA and CDR2 SQIVND (reference sequence). The germline V and J ends were trimmed by 3 bases and 4 bases, with 9 bases remaining between them. This chain's CDR3 is CASSMVSFTEAFF. The CDR3 region has the DNA TGTGCCAGTAGTATGGTCAGTTTCACTGAAGCTTTCTTT.

The V and J genes are TRBV4-2 and TRBJ1-2; weak D call: TRBD1 (6 bases). Between the trimmed V and J ends, which lost 4 bases and 5 bases, there was a span of 17 bases. The CDR3 covers 15 residues. Germline V CDR1 and CDR2: LGHNA, YNFKEQ. The CDR3 here is CASSLSTGTRYGYTF. CDR3 nucleotide sequence: TGTGCCAGCAGCCTTTCTACAGGGACAAGGTATGGCTACACCTTC.

This sequence joins TRBV2 and TRBJ1-2, with TRBD1 identical over 7 bases. The germline gives CDR1 SNHLY, CDR2 FYNNEI. The ends lost 6 bases at V and 2 bases at J; junction bases unmatched: 9. CDR3 length equals 15 residues. The CDR3 DNA reads as TGTGCCAGCAGGCGGGAGGAGGACAGGAACTATGGCTACACCTTC. The encoded protein is CASRREEDRNYGYTF.

The gene calls are TRBV29-1 and TRBJ2-2; tentatively, D is TRBD2 (5 bases). Germline V gives CDR1 SQVTM, CDR2 ANQGSEA. Trimming took off 5 bases at V and 3 bases at J, with 13 bases between the two ends. CDR3 size: 14 residues. The CDR3 coding sequence is TGCAGCGTTCGGGGTGGCCCGGACACCGGGGAGCTGTTTTTT. Its translation is CSVRGGPDTGELFF.

This chain joins TRBV30 and TRBJ2-2; TRBD1 is a possible D gene (5 bases). The CDR3 length is 17 residues. CDR1 is GTSNPN, CDR2 SVGIG, per germline (reference sequence). The ends were cut back, 5 bases at V and 2 bases at J, with 21 bases in the middle. In DNA, the CDR3 is TGTGCCTGGGATCTGAATCGGGCCAGGGCTAACACCGGGGAGCTGTTTTTT. This sequence encodes CAWDLNRARANTGELFF.

V and J are TRBV5-6 and TRBJ2-5, with a weak D call TRBD1 (6 bases). Trimming cost V 2 bases and J 5 bases, with 10 bases left between them. The CDR3 totals 13 residues. The germline CDR1 and CDR2 sequences are SGHDT and YYEEEE. The CDR3, as DNA: TGTGCCAGCAGCTTACAGGGTTGGGAGACCCAGTACTTC. It yields the protein CASSLQGWETQYF.